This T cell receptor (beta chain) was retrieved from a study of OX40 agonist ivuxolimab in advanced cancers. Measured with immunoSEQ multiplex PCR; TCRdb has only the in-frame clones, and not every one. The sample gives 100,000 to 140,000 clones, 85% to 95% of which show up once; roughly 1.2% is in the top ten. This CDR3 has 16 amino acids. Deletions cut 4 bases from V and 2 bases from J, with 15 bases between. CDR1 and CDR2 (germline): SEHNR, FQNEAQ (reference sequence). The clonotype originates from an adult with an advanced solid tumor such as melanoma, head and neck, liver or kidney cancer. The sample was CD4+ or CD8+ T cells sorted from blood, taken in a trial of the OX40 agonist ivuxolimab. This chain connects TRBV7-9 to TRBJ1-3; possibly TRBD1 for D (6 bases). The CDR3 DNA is TGTGCCAGCAGCTCACAGGGAGCGCAGCCTGGAAACACCATATATTTT. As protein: CASSSQGAQPGNTIYF.